This TCR beta chain is from a study of OX40 agonist ivuxolimab in advanced cancers. The overall study: The group had a mean age of 60 years, ranged from roughly 23 to 79, and was roughly 83% male.

Findings and limits, study-wide: Fewer expanded clones were found on average in CD4+ than in CD8+ T cells.

Clones were sequenced by immunoSEQ multiplex PCR, and TCRdb holds only the in-frame ones, with some missing. The sample lists some 85,000 clones, roughly 88% occurring once. This CDR3 contains 11 residues. The germline CDR1 and CDR2 sequences are SNHLY and FYNNEI. Deletions cut 7 bases from V and 5 bases from J, with 7 bases between. Any history of autoimmune disease or systemic immunosuppression disqualified patients. The sampling schedule covered blood at baseline, cycle 4 day 1, and cycle 7 day 1. The table lists this clone with a few counts. What it binds is unknown. Sequenced material: CD4+ or CD8+ T cells sorted from blood, taken in a trial of the OX40 agonist ivuxolimab. The receptor comes from an adult with an advanced solid tumor such as melanoma, head and neck, liver or kidney cancer. The chain is built from TRBV2 and TRBJ2-3; D is ambiguous. CDR3 nucleotides: TGTGCCAGCATGTTGCTAGATACGCAGTATTTT. This encodes CASMLLDTQYF.